This T cell receptor (beta chain) was identified in a study of PD-L1 blockade in urothelial cancer. The wider study: It was at 3 weeks (second dose) and 6 weeks after treatment start that blood was analyzed. A median blood sample held roughly 150,000 T cells and 80,000 or so unique TCRs.

Repertoires were generated with immunoSEQ multiplex PCR, while TCRdb's copy carries only in-frame clones and drops some. The repertoire holds about 50,000 clones, with 70% to 80% as singletons. Pretreatment and on-treatment samples were taken, numbering 1 to 8 per patient. The source material was PBMCs, sampled around atezolizumab (anti-PD-L1) treatment. The receptor was isolated from an older man with urothelial cancer.

CDR3 loop: CASSPTGQGTPEQYF. The CDR3 bases are TGTGCCAGCTCACCAACGGGACAGGGGACCCCCGAGCAGTACTTC. The chain employs TRBV18 and TRBJ2-7; 10 nucleotides match TRBD1. Trimming cost V 2 bases and J 6 bases; bases outside gene matches: 7. The CDR3 consists of 15 residues. CDR1 KGHSH and CDR2 LQKENI come from the germline V gene.